Listed below are T cell receptor beta chains from one sample, sequenced in a study of post-analysis software for immune sequencing data. TCRdb used MiXCR to reprocess the PCR reads, holding one entry per CDR3 protein. The sample shows 650,000 to 850,000 distinct CDR3 sequences, roughly 50% of them seen only once. Sequences were obtained from blood. Every receptor here comes from a girl under 18 with multiple sclerosis. Both conserved end residues are part of each CDR3. Fields, in order: J gene, V gene, D gene, clone size, CDR3 DNA, CDR3 protein. The D gene is left open where the match is weak. Clone size, where shown, is once, few, many, or a class for clones that have expanded.

j_call: TRBJ2-5
v_call: TRBV12-3/TRBV12-4
d_call: .
clone_size: few
cdr3_nt: TGTGCCAGCAGTGCAGCGGAGTGGTACCAAGAGACCCAGTACTTC
cdr3_aa: CASSAAEWYQETQYF

j_call: TRBJ1-2
v_call: TRBV10-3
d_call: .
clone_size: .
cdr3_nt: TGTGCCATCAGTGAGTCCGCCAGGGAGAGTGGCTACACCTTC
cdr3_aa: CAISESARESGYTF

j_call: TRBJ1-1
v_call: TRBV4-3
d_call: .
clone_size: .
cdr3_nt: TGCGCCAGCAGCCAACGGCAGGGTTTCGAAGCTTTCTTT
cdr3_aa: CASSQRQGFEAFF

j_call: TRBJ1-5
v_call: TRBV4-1
d_call: .
clone_size: .
cdr3_nt: TGCGCCAGCAGCCAAGATATGGAGGGAAATCAGCCCCAGCATTTT
cdr3_aa: CASSQDMEGNQPQHF

j_call: TRBJ2-7
v_call: TRBV20-1
d_call: .
clone_size: .
cdr3_nt: TGCAGTGCTAGAGGACCAAACAGGATGGTTTTCTACGAGCAGTACTTC
cdr3_aa: CSARGPNRMVFYEQYF

j_call: TRBJ1-1
v_call: TRBV7-9
d_call: .
clone_size: few
cdr3_nt: TGTGCCAGCAGCTTAGAGCCGACAAGTGAAGCTTTCTTT
cdr3_aa: CASSLEPTSEAFF

j_call: TRBJ1-5
v_call: TRBV12-5
d_call: TRBD1
clone_size: few
cdr3_nt: TGTGCTAGTGGTCGACAGGGTATTGATCAGCCCCAGCATTTT
cdr3_aa: CASGRQGIDQPQHF

j_call: TRBJ2-1
v_call: TRBV4-2
d_call: .
clone_size: once
cdr3_nt: TGTGCCAGCAGCCAAGCCGTGCGGGATATTTGGTCGGGGCCCAATGAGCAGTTCTTC
cdr3_aa: CASSQAVRDIWSGPNEQFF

j_call: TRBJ2-3
v_call: TRBV7-2
d_call: TRBD2
clone_size: .
cdr3_nt: TGTGCCAGCAGCTCGATAGCGGGAGAGGTCACAGATACGCAGTATTTT
cdr3_aa: CASSSIAGEVTDTQYF

j_call: TRBJ2-7
v_call: TRBV6-2/TRBV6-3
d_call: .
clone_size: few
cdr3_nt: TGTGCCAGCAGTTACCGGCGCGGGACTCCCGGCGAGCAGTACTTC
cdr3_aa: CASSYRRGTPGEQYF

j_call: TRBJ2-1
v_call: TRBV7-6
d_call: TRBD2
clone_size: .
cdr3_nt: TGTGCCAGCAGCAATCGAAGAAGGCGGGAGGGCCTGGATGAGCAGTTCTTC
cdr3_aa: CASSNRRRREGLDEQFF

j_call: TRBJ2-3
v_call: TRBV10-3
d_call: .
clone_size: .
cdr3_nt: TGTGCCATCAGCGGGACCCCCGGTGAAGATACGCAGTATTTT
cdr3_aa: CAISGTPGEDTQYF

j_call: TRBJ1-2
v_call: TRBV20-1
d_call: .
clone_size: few
cdr3_nt: TGCAGTGCGAGCCCAGTTAACTATGGCTACACCTTC
cdr3_aa: CSASPVNYGYTF

j_call: TRBJ2-3
v_call: TRBV7-2
d_call: .
clone_size: .
cdr3_nt: TGTGCCAGCAGCCCCGATTCTGGCACAGATACGCAGTATTTT
cdr3_aa: CASSPDSGTDTQYF

j_call: TRBJ2-4
v_call: TRBV29-1
d_call: .
clone_size: few
cdr3_nt: TGCAGCGTTGAAGGTGGTACCTTGGGAATTCAGTACTTC
cdr3_aa: CSVEGGTLGIQYF

j_call: TRBJ2-7
v_call: TRBV28
d_call: TRBD1
clone_size: .
cdr3_nt: TGTGCCAGCAGTTACGGGACAGGAATAGGATACGAGCAGTACTTC
cdr3_aa: CASSYGTGIGYEQYF

j_call: TRBJ2-7
v_call: TRBV20-1
d_call: .
clone_size: .
cdr3_nt: TGCAGTGCTAATGGGGGCGGAAATTCCTACGAGCAGTACTTC
cdr3_aa: CSANGGGNSYEQYF

j_call: TRBJ2-1
v_call: TRBV7-9
d_call: TRBD2
clone_size: .
cdr3_nt: TGTGCCAGCAAACGACCGGGGGGAGGACCCTACAATGAGCAGTTCTTC
cdr3_aa: CASKRPGGGPYNEQFF